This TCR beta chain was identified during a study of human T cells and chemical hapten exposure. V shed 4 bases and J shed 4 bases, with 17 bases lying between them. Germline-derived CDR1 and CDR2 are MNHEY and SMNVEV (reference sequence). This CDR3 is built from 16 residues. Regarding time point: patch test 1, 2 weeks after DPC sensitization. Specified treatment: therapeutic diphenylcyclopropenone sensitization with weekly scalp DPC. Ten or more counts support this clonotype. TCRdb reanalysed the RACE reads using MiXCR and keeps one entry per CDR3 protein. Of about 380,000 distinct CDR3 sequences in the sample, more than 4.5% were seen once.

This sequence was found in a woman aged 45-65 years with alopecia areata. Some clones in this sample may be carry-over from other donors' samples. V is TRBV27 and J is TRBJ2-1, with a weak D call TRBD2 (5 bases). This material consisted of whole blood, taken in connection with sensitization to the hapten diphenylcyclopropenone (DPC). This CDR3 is CASSWDAGPGYNEQFF. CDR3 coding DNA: TGTGCCAGCAGTTGGGATGCGGGCCCCGGGTACAATGAGCAGTTCTTC.